A single T cell receptor (beta chain) is shown here with its context. Its recognized antigen is unknown. No clone much larger than this one lies a single base away; base qualities are absent. The sample comes from a study of T cell responses to AZD1222 COVID-19 vaccine (dated by TCRdb to the early 2020s). Regarding the research as a whole: TCR sequencing was performed for 230 to 250 trial participants, of whom some 200 were given two doses of AZD1222 and about 25 were given two doses of MenACWY control vaccine. Trial participants were enrolled into age subgroups of 18-55, 56-69 and 70-plus years, which contained approximately 150, 30 and 60 TCR-sequenced participants, respectively.

The CDR3 regions of human TCRbeta chains were analyzed by immunosequencing. In the authors' own workflow: Repertoire TCRs were matched against a reference library of SARS-CoV-2-specific TCRs generated with the MIRA antigen-specificity platform. Breadth was defined as the fraction of unique TCRs that were SARS-CoV-2-associated. Depth was defined as the fraction of total T cells that were SARS-CoV-2-associated. Using the MIRA data, each spike-specific TCR was assigned both to the spike region to which the TCR was reactive and to a CD4 or CD8 class. Log10-transformed breadth and depth values were compared by one-way ANOVA with Sidak's multiple comparisons tests. TCRdb retrieved this table from immuneACCESS and kept in-frame rearrangements only. Not all clones are present; in checked studies, unresolved V genes account for under half, and no reason is known for the remainder. V and J calls plus clone size are reproduced from that table; the DNA served to infer D and trimming. For this sample the table gives about 200,000 clones, of which around nine tenths were detected only once. The ten top clones hold less than 4% of the sample.

The sample's time point, from its label and the paper: about 28 days (+/-7) after the second vaccine dose. According to the study, the label for this sample's treatment or condition signals: meningococcal conjugate vaccine given as trial control. The vaccinee samples were drawn from two UK trials, COV001 and COV002, one of which was a single-blind randomized controlled phase 2/3 trial testing AZD1222 (ChAdOx1 nCoV-19) in healthy adults. For TCRbeta chain sequencing, PBMC samples from trial participants were taken at day 0 and at day 28 after the second dose. The paper's findings and limits, for the study overall: Participants were mostly white British, with more females than males. The authors suggested clonal diversity may have been underestimated. The 56-69-year group was small, and its depth increase did not reach significance, likely because of low power. Spike-specific TCR breadth and depth rose significantly after two AZD1222 doses compared with day 0 and with MenACWY recipients. No day 14 peak-response samples were available, so repertoires were characterized only after the peak T cell response. Epitopes outside the regions mutated in the B.1.351 and B.1.1.7 variants were reportedly recognized by nearly half of the unique spike-specific TCRs. The whole spike protein was spanned by vaccine-associated CD4 TCRs, and dominant responses were seen in regions 160-218 and 743-854. Conclusions about previously exposed vaccinees are limited, since just five or six AZD1222 recipients were seropositive for SARS-CoV-2 at baseline.

Here the sequenced sample was peripheral blood, taken 28 days after the second dose of the MenACWY control vaccine. This TCR was recovered from an adult who received the MenACWY meningococcal vaccine as a control.

The DNA sequence reads TGTGCCAGTAGTGAAACAGGGGGTACTGAAGCTTTCTTT. This yields the protein CASSETGGTEAFF. Recombination connected TRBV19 to TRBJ1-1, and 8 junctional nucleotides match TRBD1. Taken from the germline V gene (reference sequence), the CDR1 and CDR2 loops are LNHDA and SQIVND. Trimmed from V: 5 bases; trimmed from J: 5 bases; junction bases lacking a gene match: 4. Including cysteine and phenylalanine, the CDR3 has 13 amino acids. The sequence is cut down to CDR3 DNA, 39 bases in frame from base 1.